This TCR beta chain stems from a study of cytomegalovirus exposure and HLA in healthy donors. Study-level background: The approximately 110 validation repertoires used a platform that matched the one used for the approximately 620 first-cohort repertoires, as a later analysis reported.

Repertoires were generated with immunoSEQ multiplex PCR, while TCRdb's copy carries only in-frame clones and drops some. Of under 100,000 clones in the sample, over 85% were seen once. Germline values: CDR1 SGHRS, CDR2 YFSETQ. This CDR3 spans 18 amino acids. The V and J ends lost 0 bases and 1 base, in that order; junction bases with no gene match: 9. Source material: PBMCs. This rearrangement joins TRBV5-1 to TRBJ2-1, with 8 bases aligning to TRBD2. The receptor's source is a woman under 30 in good health and CMV-seronegative. Written as DNA, the CDR3 is TGCGCCAGCAGCTTGGCCTCAACGAGCGGGGGATCCTACAATGAGCAGTTCTTC. This sequence encodes CASSLASTSGGSYNEQFF.